This entry describes one T cell receptor beta chain. Its antigen is still unknown. Looked up from germline, CDR1 is MNHNY and CDR2 is SVGAGI (reference sequence). Germline trimming cut 4 bases from V and 10 bases from J; bases unmatched to any gene: 5. CDR3 length: 13 residues. These data belong to a study of cytotoxic CD8 clonotypes in ibrutinib-treated CLL. The overall study: Median treatment time before response sampling was eleven to twelve months, range 6 to 36.

Findings and limits, study-wide: With treatment, public clonotypes, which were uncommon, either contracted or remained stable. Increased clonality at ibrutinib response gave way to a return toward baseline at progression.

Assay used: immunoSEQ multiplex PCR; TCRdb lists only in-frame clones, some missing. The sample shows some 30,000 clones, 75% to 80% of them seen only once. Sequenced here: PBMCs, sampled after 36 months of ibrutinib treatment. The source is a human donor with chronic lymphocytic leukemia. The gene calls are TRBV6-6 and TRBJ2-1; the match to TRBD1 covers 9 bases. CDR3: CASSWGQGYEQFF. The CDR3 nucleotides read TGTGCCAGCAGTTGGGGACAGGGATACGAGCAGTTCTTC.